These T cell receptor beta chains were read from a single sample in a study of long-term antiretroviral therapy in people with HIV. Data came from immunoSEQ multiplex PCR; TCRdb stores just in-frame clones and leaves some out. The sample lists more than 35,000 clones, approximately 94% seen once, with about 3.6% in the top ten. Material: unsorted PBMCs, obtained 4.1 years after starting antiretroviral therapy. The receptors here all came from a woman aged 50 to 60 with HIV. Both conserved end residues are part of each CDR3. D genes are given only for firm matches. Only part of the rows carry a size: once, few, many, or a class if the clone is expanded.

size	V	J	D	DNA	CDR3
once	TRBV19	TRBJ1-1	TRBD1	TGTGCCAGTAGTTTCGGACAGGGGTCATTGGCTGACACTGAAGCTTTCTTT	CASSFGQGSLADTEAFF
.	TRBV9	TRBJ2-1	TRBD2	TGTGCCAGCAGCGTAGGGACTAGCGGTATCTACAATGAGCAGTTCTTC	CASSVGTSGIYNEQFF
.	TRBV7-6	TRBJ2-7	.	TGTGCCAGCAGCTTAAGGGCCTCTGGGGATGAGCAGTACTTC	CASSLRASGDEQYF
.	TRBV5-5	TRBJ1-6	.	TGTGCCAGCAGCTTGGGACAGAGGAATTCACCCCTCCACTTT	CASSLGQRNSPLHF
.	TRBV18	TRBJ1-3	.	TGTGCCAGCTCACCGCGGGAGTCGGCGGGTGGAAACACCATATATTTT	CASSPRESAGGNTIYF
.	TRBV5-1	TRBJ1-1	.	TGCGCCAGCAGCTTGTGGGATTCAAGCACTGAAGCTTTCTTT	CASSLWDSSTEAFF
.	TRBV19	TRBJ1-1	.	TGTGCCAGTAGAAGGTCCTACATGATGAACACTGAAGCTTTCTTT	CASRRSYMMNTEAFF
.	TRBV9	TRBJ1-6	TRBD1	TGTGCCAGCAGCGTAGCATCCCAAGACAGGGGACTCCACTTT	CASSVASQDRGLHF
.	TRBV29-1	TRBJ1-5	.	TGCAGCGTTGGAGATAGCAATCAGCCCCAGCATTTT	CSVGDSNQPQHF
.	TRBV7-8	TRBJ2-3	TRBD1	TGTGCCAGCAGCACCGGGACACCGACAGGGTCAGATACGCAGTATTTT	CASSTGTPTGSDTQYF
.	TRBV5-8	TRBJ2-1	.	TGTGCCAGCAGACAGGACAGTTTTTACTACAATGAGCAGTTCTTC	CASRQDSFYYNEQFF
.	TRBV5-1	TRBJ1-1	.	TGCGCCAGCAGCTTATTGTCCCCGACAGTAGACACTGAAGCTTTCTTT	CASSLLSPTVDTEAFF
once	TRBV19	TRBJ2-2	.	TGTGCCAGTAGTTCGGGTTTCGCGAACACCGGGGAGCTGTTTTTT	CASSSGFANTGELFF
.	TRBV7-2	TRBJ2-3	.	TGTGCCAGCAGCTTAGCCGTGGGGGCAGATACGCAGTATTTT	CASSLAVGADTQYF
.	TRBV5-1	TRBJ2-7	TRBD1	TGCGCCAGCAGCGTGGGGGACAGCTACGAGCAGTACTTC	CASSVGDSYEQYF
.	TRBV4-1	TRBJ1-6	.	TGCGCCAGCAGCCAAGCTGCACCGGGTGGTGTTGATAATTCACCCCTCCACTTT	CASSQAAPGGVDNSPLHF
.	TRBV7-2	TRBJ1-3	.	TGTGCCAGCAGCTTTATGGGAGGAAGGACCATATATTTT	CASSFMGGRTIYF
once	TRBV11-1	TRBJ2-1	TRBD2	TGTGCCAGCAGCTTACTTAGCGGGGGTTACAATGAGCAGTTCTTC	CASSLLSGGYNEQFF
.	TRBV2	TRBJ1-1	.	TGTGCCAGCAGCGGGGACGGCACTGAAGCTTTCTTT	CASSGDGTEAFF
.	TRBV27	TRBJ2-7	.	TGTGCCAGCAGGCCAGGGAATTCGAACGAGCAGTACTTC	CASRPGNSNEQYF
.	TRBV5-1	TRBJ1-4	TRBD1	TGCGCCAGCAGCCCCGGCCAGGGGGCAACTAATGAAAAACTGTTTTTT	CASSPGQGATNEKLFF
.	TRBV19	TRBJ2-2	TRBD1	TGTGCCAGTAGTATGTCGACAGGGGGCACCGGGGAGCTGTTTTTT	CASSMSTGGTGELFF
.	TRBV19	TRBJ1-2	.	TGTGCCAGTAGTCTCAGGGAGGGCTATGGCTACACCTTC	CASSLREGYGYTF
.	TRBV6-5	TRBJ1-3	TRBD1	TGTGCCATCAGGGACAGCTCTGGAAACACCATATATTTT	CAIRDSSGNTIYF
.	TRBV14	TRBJ1-2	.	TGTGCCAGCAGCCCGTATGGGGCCAGGGGCTATGGCTACACCTTC	CASSPYGARGYGYTF
.	TRBV7-8	TRBJ1-1	.	TGTGCCAGCAGCTTATCAAGTAGAAACACTGAAGCTTTCTTT	CASSLSSRNTEAFF
once	TRBV9	TRBJ1-3	.	TGTGCCGGACTCACAGGGACCAAAAACACCATATATTTT	CAGLTGTKNTIYF